This T cell receptor (beta chain) derives from a study of memory CD4+ T cells and cytomegalovirus serostatus. Study-level findings and limits: A US-trained random forest predicted CMV serostatus with median AUC about 0.92.

Remarks on this clone: What it recognizes is unknown.

TCRdb's copy holds only in-frame clones and misses some; the assay was immunoSEQ multiplex PCR. The sample lists tens of thousands of clones, about 80% seen once, with about 1% in the top ten. Single viable CD3+CD4+CD8-CD45RO+ cells were sorted as the memory CD4+ T cells. J lost 2 bases, V lost 11 bases, and 6 bases had no gene match. The CDR3 contains 13 residues. Germline lookup yields CDR1 LNHDA and CDR2 SQIVND (reference sequence). The rearrangement uses TRBV19 and TRBJ1-5, with 7 nucleotides matching TRBD1. The sequence derives from an adult in good health and CMV-seronegative. The source material was memory CD4+ T cells from blood. CDR3 amino acids: CAVQGQGNQPQHF. CDR3 coding DNA: TGTGCCGTTCAAGGACAGGGCAATCAGCCCCAGCATTTT.